This T cell receptor (beta chain) appears in the sequencing data of a study of cytomegalovirus exposure and HLA in healthy donors. Study background: HLA-typed donors were the source of around 77 million unique TCRs held in an early data release. The study, taken as a whole, reports: Some TCR beta chains (around 160 of them) were listed as cytomegalovirus-associated.

Although they were nominally healthy when sampled, donors likely had unrecorded immune exposures. The V end was cut by 0 bases, the J end by 3 bases, with 4 bases between. Germline V gives CDR1 SGHRS, CDR2 YFSETQ. The CDR3 length is 12 residues. Comment on this clone: Its specificity is unknown.

PCR used 60 Vbeta primers and 13 Jbeta primers. The table came from immunoSEQ multiplex PCR; TCRdb's copy has only in-frame clones and leaves some out. This sample has over 150,000 clones, with 70% to 80% found just once. The sequencing sample was made of PBMCs. The chain links TRBV5-1 to TRBJ2-7, with D unresolved. The receptor's source is a man aged 30-40 years in good health and CMV-seropositive. CDR3 DNA: TGCGCCAGCAGCTTGGAGCGCTACGAGCAGTACTTC. Translating it yields CASSLERYEQYF.